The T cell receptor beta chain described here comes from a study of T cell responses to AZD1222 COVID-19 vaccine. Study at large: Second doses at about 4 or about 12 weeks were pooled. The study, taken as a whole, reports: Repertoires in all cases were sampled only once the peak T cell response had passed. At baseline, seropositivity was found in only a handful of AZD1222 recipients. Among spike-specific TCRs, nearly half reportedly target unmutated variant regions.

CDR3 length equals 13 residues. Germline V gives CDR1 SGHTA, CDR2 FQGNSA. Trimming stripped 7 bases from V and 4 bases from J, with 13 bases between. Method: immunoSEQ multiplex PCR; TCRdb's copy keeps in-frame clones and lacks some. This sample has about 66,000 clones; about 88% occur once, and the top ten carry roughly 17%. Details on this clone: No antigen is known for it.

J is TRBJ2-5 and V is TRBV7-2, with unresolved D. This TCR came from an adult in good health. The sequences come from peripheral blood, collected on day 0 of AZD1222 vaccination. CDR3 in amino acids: CASTPGIRETQYF. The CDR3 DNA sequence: TGTGCCAGCACCCCGGGTATCAGAGAGACCCAGTACTTC.